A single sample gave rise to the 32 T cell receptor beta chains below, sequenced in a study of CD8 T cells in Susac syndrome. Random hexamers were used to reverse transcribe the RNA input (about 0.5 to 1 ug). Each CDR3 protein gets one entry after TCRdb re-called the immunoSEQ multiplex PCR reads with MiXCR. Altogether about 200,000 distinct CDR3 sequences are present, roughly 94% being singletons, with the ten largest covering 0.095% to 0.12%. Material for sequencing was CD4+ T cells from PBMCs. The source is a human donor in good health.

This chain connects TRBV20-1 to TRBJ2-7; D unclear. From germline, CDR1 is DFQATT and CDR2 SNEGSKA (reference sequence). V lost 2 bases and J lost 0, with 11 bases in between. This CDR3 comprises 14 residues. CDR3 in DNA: TGCAGTGCTAGAAGAGGACCCAGCTCCTACGAGCAGTACTTC. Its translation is CSARRGPSSYEQYF.

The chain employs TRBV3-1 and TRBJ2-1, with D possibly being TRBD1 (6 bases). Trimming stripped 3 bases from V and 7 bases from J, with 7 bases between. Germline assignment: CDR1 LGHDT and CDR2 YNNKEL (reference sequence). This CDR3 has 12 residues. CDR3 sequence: CASSHTGNEQFF. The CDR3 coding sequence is TGTGCCAGCAGCCACACAGGGAATGAGCAGTTCTTC.

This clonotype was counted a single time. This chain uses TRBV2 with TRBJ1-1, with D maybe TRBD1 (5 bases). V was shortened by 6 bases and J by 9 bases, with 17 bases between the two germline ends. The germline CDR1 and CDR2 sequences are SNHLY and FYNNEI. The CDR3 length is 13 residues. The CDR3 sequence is CASRTSGGPKAFF. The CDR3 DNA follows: TGTGCCAGCAGGACCTCCGGGGGTCCTAAAGCTTTCTTT.

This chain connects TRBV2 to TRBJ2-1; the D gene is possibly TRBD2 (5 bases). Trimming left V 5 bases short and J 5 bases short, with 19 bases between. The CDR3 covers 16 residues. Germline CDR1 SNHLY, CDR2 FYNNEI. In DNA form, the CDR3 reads TGTGCCAGCAGTCCTGCCCGCGGACTTTGGAACAATGAGCAGTTCTTC. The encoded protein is CASSPARGLWNNEQFF.

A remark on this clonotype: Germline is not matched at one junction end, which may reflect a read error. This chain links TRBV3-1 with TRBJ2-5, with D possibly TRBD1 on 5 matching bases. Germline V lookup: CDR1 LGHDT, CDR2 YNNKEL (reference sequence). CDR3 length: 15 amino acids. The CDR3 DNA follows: TGTGCCAGCAGCCAAGATTGGGGCAATCGGGCGACCCAATTCTTC. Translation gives CASSQDWGNRATQFF.

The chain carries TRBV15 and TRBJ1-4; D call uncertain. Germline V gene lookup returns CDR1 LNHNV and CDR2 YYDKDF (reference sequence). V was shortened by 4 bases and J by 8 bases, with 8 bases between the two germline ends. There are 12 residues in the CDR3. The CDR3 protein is CATSILMEKLFF. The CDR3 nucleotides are TGTGCCACCAGCATCCTGATGGAAAAACTGTTTTTT.

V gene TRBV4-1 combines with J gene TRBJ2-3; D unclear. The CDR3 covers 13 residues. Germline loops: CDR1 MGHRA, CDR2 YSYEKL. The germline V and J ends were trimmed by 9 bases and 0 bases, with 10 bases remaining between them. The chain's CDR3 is CASRQVSTDTQYF. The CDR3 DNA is TGCGCCAGTAGACAAGTAAGCACAGATACGCAGTATTTT.

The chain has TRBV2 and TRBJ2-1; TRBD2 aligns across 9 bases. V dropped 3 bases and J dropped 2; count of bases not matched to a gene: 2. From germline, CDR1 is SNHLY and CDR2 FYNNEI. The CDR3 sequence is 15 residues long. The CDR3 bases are TGTGCCAGCAGTGATGCTAGCGGGGCCTACAATGAGCAGTTCTTC. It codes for CASSDASGAYNEQFF.

The DNA for the CDR3 is TGCAGTGCTAAGACTAGCGGGGCAGAGACCCAGTACTTC. Its translation: CSAKTSGAETQYF. The rearrangement uses TRBV20-1 and TRBJ2-5, with 11 bases matching TRBD2. Trimming at V came to 4 bases and at J to 4 bases, leaving 2 bases not matched to a gene. The CDR3 totals 13 residues. CDR1 and CDR2 (germline): DFQATT, SNEGSKA (reference sequence).

CDR3 nucleotide sequence: TGCAGCGTTGTGAGGGGAGGGGGAGAGCAGTTCTTC. This translates into CSVVRGGGEQFF. V is TRBV29-1 and J is TRBJ2-1; D perhaps matches TRBD2 (7 bases). Germline V gene lookup returns CDR1 SQVTM and CDR2 ANQGSEA. The V gene lost 4 bases and the J gene lost 10 bases, with 14 bases spanning the gap. The CDR3 consists of 12 residues.

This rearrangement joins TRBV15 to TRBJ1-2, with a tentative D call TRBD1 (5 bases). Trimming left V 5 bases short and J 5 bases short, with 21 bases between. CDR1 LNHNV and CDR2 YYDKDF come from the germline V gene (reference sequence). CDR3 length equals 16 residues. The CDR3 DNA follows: TGTGCCACCAGCGACGGAGGGACCGCCCGACTTTATGGCTACACCTTC. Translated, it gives CATSDGGTARLYGYTF.

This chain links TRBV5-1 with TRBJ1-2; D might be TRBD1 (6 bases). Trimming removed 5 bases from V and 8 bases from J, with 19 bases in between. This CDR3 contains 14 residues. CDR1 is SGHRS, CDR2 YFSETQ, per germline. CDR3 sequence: CASRDGSETGGYTF. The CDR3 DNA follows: TGCGCCAGCAGGGATGGATCCGAAACAGGGGGCTACACCTTC.

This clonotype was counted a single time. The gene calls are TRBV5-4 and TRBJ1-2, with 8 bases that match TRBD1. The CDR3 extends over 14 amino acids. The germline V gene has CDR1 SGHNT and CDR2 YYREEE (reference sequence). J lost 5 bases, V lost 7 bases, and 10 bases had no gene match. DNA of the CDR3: TGTGCCAGCGGAACGACAGGGGTTGTATATGGCTACACCTTC. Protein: CASGTTGVVYGYTF.

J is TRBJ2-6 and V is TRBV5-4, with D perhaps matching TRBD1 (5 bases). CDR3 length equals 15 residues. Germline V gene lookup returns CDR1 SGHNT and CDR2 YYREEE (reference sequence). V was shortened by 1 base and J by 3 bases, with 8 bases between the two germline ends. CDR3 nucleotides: TGTGCCAGCAGCTTGATCAGGGTTGGGGCCAACGTCCTGACTTTC. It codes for CASSLIRVGANVLTF.

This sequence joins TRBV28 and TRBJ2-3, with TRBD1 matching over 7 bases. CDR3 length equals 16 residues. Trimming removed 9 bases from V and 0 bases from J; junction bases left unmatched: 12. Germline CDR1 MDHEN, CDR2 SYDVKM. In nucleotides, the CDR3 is TGTGCCAGTCGGGACAGCCAACTGTCTAGCACAGATACGCAGTATTTT. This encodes CASRDSQLSSTDTQYF.

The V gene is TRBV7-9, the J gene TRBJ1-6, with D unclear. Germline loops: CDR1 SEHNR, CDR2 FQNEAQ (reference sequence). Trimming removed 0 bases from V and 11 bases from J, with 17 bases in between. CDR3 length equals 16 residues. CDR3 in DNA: TGTGCCAGCAGCTTAGCTTGGACGGCGCCGGGGACACCCCTCCACTTT. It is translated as CASSLAWTAPGTPLHF. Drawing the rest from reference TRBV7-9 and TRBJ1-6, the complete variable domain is DTGVSQNPRHKITKRGQNVTFRCDPISEHNRLYWYRQTLGQGPEFLTYFQNEAQLEKSRLLSDRFSAERPKGSFSTLEIQRTEQGDSAMYLCASSLAWTAPGTPLHFGNGTRLTVT.

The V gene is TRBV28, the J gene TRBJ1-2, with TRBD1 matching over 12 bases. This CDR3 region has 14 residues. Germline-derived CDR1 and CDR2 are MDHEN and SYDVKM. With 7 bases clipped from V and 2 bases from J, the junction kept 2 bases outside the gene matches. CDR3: CASKGTGGNYGYTF. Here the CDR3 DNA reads TGTGCCAGCAAGGGGACAGGGGGCAACTATGGCTACACCTTC.

The CDR3 DNA is TGCAGCGTTGGGGGGGCTGACGAGACCCAGTACTTC. It encodes CSVGGADETQYF. V gene TRBV29-1 combines with J gene TRBJ2-5, with D possibly being TRBD1 or TRBD2 (6 bases each). CDR3 size: 12 residues. V was pared by 4 bases and J by 5 bases, with 11 bases between. From germline, CDR1 is SQVTM and CDR2 ANQGSEA.

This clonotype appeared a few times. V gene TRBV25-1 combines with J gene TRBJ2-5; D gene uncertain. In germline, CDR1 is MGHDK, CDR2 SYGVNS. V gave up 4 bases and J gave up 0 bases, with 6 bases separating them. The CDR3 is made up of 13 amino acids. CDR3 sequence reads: CASSGANQETQYF. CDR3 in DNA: TGTGCCAGCAGTGGGGCCAACCAAGAGACCCAGTACTTC.

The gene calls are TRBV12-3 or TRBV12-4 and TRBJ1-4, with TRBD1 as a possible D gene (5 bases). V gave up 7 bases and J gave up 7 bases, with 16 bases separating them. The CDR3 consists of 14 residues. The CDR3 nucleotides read TGTGCCAGCACCCGTGGGGGTCGAGGTGAAAAACTGTTTTTT. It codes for CASTRGGRGEKLFF.

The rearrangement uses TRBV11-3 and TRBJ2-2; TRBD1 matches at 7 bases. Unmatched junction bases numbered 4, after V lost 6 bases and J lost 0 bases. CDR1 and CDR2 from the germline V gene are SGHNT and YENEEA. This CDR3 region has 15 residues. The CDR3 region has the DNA TGTGCCAGCAGTCGACAGGGCCCGAACACCGGGGAGCTGTTTTTT. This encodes CASSRQGPNTGELFF.

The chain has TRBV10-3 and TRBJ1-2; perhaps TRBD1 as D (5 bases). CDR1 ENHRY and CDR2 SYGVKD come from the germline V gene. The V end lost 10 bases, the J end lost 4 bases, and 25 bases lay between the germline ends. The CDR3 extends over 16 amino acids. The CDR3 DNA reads TGTGCCACCCGGGGCAGGGTTCTCCTCCCCCCCTATGGCTACACCTTC. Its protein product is CATRGRVLLPPYGYTF.

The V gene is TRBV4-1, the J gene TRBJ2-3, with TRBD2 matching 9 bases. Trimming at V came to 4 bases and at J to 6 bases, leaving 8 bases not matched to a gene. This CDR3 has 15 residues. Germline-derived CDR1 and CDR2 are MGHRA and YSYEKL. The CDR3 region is CASSLTGLAVDTQYF. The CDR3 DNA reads TGCGCCAGCAGCCTTACGGGACTAGCTGTCGATACGCAGTATTTT.

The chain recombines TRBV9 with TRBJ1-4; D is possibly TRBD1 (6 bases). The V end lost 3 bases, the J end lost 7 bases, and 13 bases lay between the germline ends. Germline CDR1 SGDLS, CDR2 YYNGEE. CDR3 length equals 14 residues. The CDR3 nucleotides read TGTGCCAGCAGCGGCAGGGGAGTAGGTGAAAAACTGTTTTTT. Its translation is CASSGRGVGEKLFF.

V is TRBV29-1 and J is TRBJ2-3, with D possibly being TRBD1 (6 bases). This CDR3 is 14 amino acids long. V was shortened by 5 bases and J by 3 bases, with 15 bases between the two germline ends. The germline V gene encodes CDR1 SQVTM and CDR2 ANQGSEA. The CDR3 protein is CSVRTEGLTDTQYF. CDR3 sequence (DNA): TGCAGCGTTCGGACAGAGGGTCTTACAGATACGCAGTATTTT.

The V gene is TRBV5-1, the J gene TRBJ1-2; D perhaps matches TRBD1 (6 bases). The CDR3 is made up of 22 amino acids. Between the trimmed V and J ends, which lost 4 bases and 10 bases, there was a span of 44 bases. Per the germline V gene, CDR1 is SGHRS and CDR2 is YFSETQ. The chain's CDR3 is CASSVTAGSSMATQGGIGDYTF. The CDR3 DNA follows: TGCGCCAGCAGCGTGACCGCAGGATCATCTATGGCTACACAAGGGGGTATCGGGGACTACACCTTC.

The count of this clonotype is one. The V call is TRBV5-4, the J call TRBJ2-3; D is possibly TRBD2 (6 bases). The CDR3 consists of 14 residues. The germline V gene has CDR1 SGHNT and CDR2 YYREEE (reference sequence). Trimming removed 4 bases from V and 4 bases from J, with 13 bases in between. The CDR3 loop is CASSPLTGADTQYF. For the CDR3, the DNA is TGTGCCAGCAGCCCCCTCACGGGAGCAGATACGCAGTATTTT.

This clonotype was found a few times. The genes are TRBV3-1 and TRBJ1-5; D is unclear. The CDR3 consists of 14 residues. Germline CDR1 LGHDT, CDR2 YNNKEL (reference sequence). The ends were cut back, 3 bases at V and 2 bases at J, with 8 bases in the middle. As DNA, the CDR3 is TGTGCCAGCAGCCAGGACGTGGGCAATCAGCCCCAGCATTTT. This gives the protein CASSQDVGNQPQHF. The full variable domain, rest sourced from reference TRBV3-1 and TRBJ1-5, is DTAVSQTPKYLVTQMGNDKSIKCEQNLGHDTMYWYKQDSKKFLKIMFSYNNKELIINETVPNRFSPKSPDKAHLNLHINSLELGDSAVYFCASSQDVGNQPQHFGDGTRLSIL.

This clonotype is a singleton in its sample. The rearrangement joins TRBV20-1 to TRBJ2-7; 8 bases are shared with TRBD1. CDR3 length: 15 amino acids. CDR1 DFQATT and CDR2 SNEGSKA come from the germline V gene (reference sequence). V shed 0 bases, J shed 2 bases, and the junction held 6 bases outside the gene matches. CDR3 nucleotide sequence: TGCAGTGCTAGAGATGTCGCAGGGGGCACCTACGAGCAGTACTTC. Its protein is CSARDVAGGTYEQYF.

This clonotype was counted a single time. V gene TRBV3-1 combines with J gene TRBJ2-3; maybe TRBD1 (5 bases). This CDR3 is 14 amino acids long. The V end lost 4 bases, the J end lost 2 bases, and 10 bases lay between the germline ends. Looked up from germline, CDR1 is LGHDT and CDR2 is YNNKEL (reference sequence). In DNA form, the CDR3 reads TGTGCCAGCAGCCCGTCAGGGCCCACAGATACGCAGTATTTT. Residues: CASSPSGPTDTQYF.

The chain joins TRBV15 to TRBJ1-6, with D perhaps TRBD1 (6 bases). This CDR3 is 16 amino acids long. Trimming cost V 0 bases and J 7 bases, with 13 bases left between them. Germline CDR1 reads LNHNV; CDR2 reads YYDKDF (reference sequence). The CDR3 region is CATSRDGGQGNSPLHF. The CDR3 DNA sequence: TGTGCCACCAGCAGAGATGGGGGGCAAGGGAATTCACCCCTCCACTTT.

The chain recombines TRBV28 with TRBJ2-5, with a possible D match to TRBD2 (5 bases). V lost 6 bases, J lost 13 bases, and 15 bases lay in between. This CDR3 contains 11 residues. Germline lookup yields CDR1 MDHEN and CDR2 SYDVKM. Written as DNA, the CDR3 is TGTGCCAGCAGCCTTTACGGGGATTGGTACTTC. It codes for CASSLYGDWYF.